Listed below are T cell receptor beta chains from one sample, sequenced in a study of T-cell memory formation after mild COVID-19. TCRdb re-called the 5' RACE reads with MiXCR, one entry per CDR3 protein. In the table there are about 270,000 distinct CDR3 sequences, 16% of which are singletons. Sequenced material: PBMCs or a T cell subset sorted from them (not recorded which). These receptors were obtained from a man younger than 35 who had mild COVID-19 (a few samples of this study predate the infection). Cell type and time point are not known. Each CDR3 is given without its conserved first and last residue.

j_call v_call cdr3_aa
TRBJ1-2 TRBV12-3/TRBV12-4 ASSPMTGGYGYT
TRBJ2-6 TRBV19 ASRDRAGANVLT
TRBJ1-1 TRBV7-3 ASSLGLGGFTEAF
TRBJ2-3 TRBV4-3 ASSRAPGIADTQY
TRBJ2-3 TRBV9 ASSVGDRVIPDTQY
TRBJ1-2 TRBV5-6 ASSLGTGKSYT
TRBJ1-5 TRBV4-2 ASSNRDRAGGHDSNQPQH
TRBJ2-1 TRBV6-2/TRBV6-3 ATIRETFHEQF
TRBJ1-2 TRBV14 ASSPRQGDGYT
TRBJ2-3 TRBV7-3 ASSFGGADTQY
TRBJ2-1 TRBV5-1 ASSLSSNEQF
TRBJ2-3 TRBV9 ASSVGIGTDTQY
TRBJ2-2 TRBV5-1 ASSFTFGLASGELF
TRBJ2-3 TRBV20-1 SARVGTSGSDTQY
TRBJ1-1 TRBV10-1 ASSETGTGDTEAF
TRBJ2-2 TRBV10-3 AISKDRGNTGELF
TRBJ1-6 TRBV6-5 ASSSGQGLHSPLR
TRBJ2-3 TRBV10-3 AISEREDTDTQY
TRBJ2-5 TRBV7-2 ASSLDRGTQY
TRBJ2-3 TRBV12-5 ASGLDKHTDTQY
TRBJ2-3 TRBV12-3/TRBV12-4 ASSLDGTGADTQY
TRBJ2-7 TRBV13 ASSRQGAGSYEQY
TRBJ2-5 TRBV3-1 ASSPTGRRETQY